This TCR beta chain came from a study of Ad26.COV2.S vaccination and SARS-CoV-2 variants. Study-level background: Intramuscular Ad26.COV2.S at 5x10^10 or 1x10^11 viral particles.

Sample treatment: 19 received Ad26.COV2.S at low or high dose, single or two shots; several received placebo; per-sample allocation not given. Samples analyzed were those drawn on day 63 after the first vaccine or placebo injection. The V gene lost 2 bases and the J gene lost 0 bases, with 8 bases spanning the gap. The CDR3 contains 14 residues. CDR1 and CDR2 from the germline V gene are MDHEN and SYDVKM. With regard to this clone: Its antigen is currently unknown. The same CDR3 arises from other DNA sequences in this sample as well.

The study, taken as a whole, reports: Breadth and depth estimates from TCRs may understate total T cell responses.

Only in-frame clones appear in the TCRdb table, and some are missing; sequencing was by immunoSEQ multiplex PCR. The sample records 500,000 or so clones, approximately 90% being singletons. The specimen comprised peripheral blood, sampled in a trial of Ad26.COV2.S vaccine versus placebo. The chain has TRBV28 and TRBJ2-7; D is unresolved. The TCR was taken from a person between 18 and 60 years old who received the Ad26.COV2.S COVID-19 vaccine or a placebo. This CDR3 reads CASSLGSHSYEQYF. The CDR3 DNA sequence: TGTGCCAGCAGTTTAGGGTCTCACTCCTACGAGCAGTACTTC.